The sequence of this T cell receptor beta chain was determined in a study of T cell changes during pregnancy in multiple sclerosis. Generated by immunoSEQ multiplex PCR, the TCRdb table keeps only in-frame clones and is missing some. Of some 70,000 clones in the sample, around 92% were seen once. The V gene's germline CDR1 is SGHRS and CDR2 YFSETQ. V was trimmed by 0 bases and J by 4 bases, leaving 9 bases between them. The CDR3 extends over 14 amino acids. Sequences were derived from peripheral blood, sampled in the first trimester of pregnancy. This TCR was recovered from a female donor with multiple sclerosis, enrolled in a pregnancy study. This rearrangement joins TRBV5-1 to TRBJ2-3; maybe TRBD1 (5 bases). The CDR3 DNA reads as TGCGCCAGCAGCTTGGATCAGGGATCAGATACGCAGTATTTT. Translated: CASSLDQGSDTQYF. The full variable domain, completed using reference TRBV5-1 and TRBJ2-3, is KAGVTQTPRYLIKTRGQQVTLSCSPISGHRSVSWYQQTPGQGLQFLFEYFSETQRNKGNFPGRFSGRQFSNSRSEMNVSTLELGDSALYLCASSLDQGSDTQYFGPGTRLTVL.